This T cell receptor beta chain comes out of a study of T-cell reconstitution after alpha-beta-depleted transplantation in children. During its preparation, the TCRbeta library received unique molecular identifiers. TCRdb analysed the PCR reads with MiXCR anew, one entry per CDR3 protein. The sample carries about 580,000 distinct CDR3 sequences, more than 20% recorded once. This clonotype has a handful of counts. Its antigen remains unknown. Germline assignment: CDR1 LNHNV and CDR2 YYDKDF (reference sequence). Trimming stripped 1 base from V and 4 bases from J, with 16 bases between. This CDR3 is built from 17 residues. Regarding the study as a whole: Where some patients showed high TCRbeta diversity at day 60, it came from recipient T cells and thymic progenitors that had survived. Reportedly, only several hundred clones from non-depleted graft cells drove alpha-beta T-cell counts at about two months. At the one-year point after transplant, T-cell counts and TCRbeta diversity were found to come mostly from T cells that had been newly produced.

This TCR came from a boy younger than two who had a stem cell transplant for acute myeloid leukemia, so the T cells may come from the graft donor. Source: PBMCs, mostly from graft donor cells, taken 360 days after TCRalphabeta/CD19-depleted stem cell transplant. The chain couples TRBV15 to TRBJ2-2; TRBD2 is a possible D gene (5 bases). The CDR3 DNA reads as TGTGCCACCAGCAGAGGAGGGTCGATCACCGTCACCGGGGAGCTGTTTTTT. Its protein product is CATSRGGSITVTGELFF.